This T cell receptor beta chain came from a study of breast tumors, draining lymph nodes, adjacent tissues. After removal of 4 bases from V and 5 bases from J, the junction contained 7 bases not matched to a gene. The CDR3 covers 14 residues. The germline gives CDR1 SGHTS, CDR2 YDEGEE. This clonotype was observed many times. TCRdb redid the calling of the multiplex PCR reads with MiXCR, one entry per CDR3 protein. The sample shows under 80,000 distinct CDR3 sequences, around two fifths of them seen only once. The material sequenced was breast tumor tissue. This TCR was recovered from a female donor with breast cancer. Some clones in this sample may be carry-over from other donors' samples. The J gene is TRBJ2-7, the V gene TRBV5-8; 9 positions agree with TRBD1. The CDR3 DNA reads as TGTGCCAGCAGCAAGGGACAGGGCTTGGACGAGCAGTACTTC. It encodes CASSKGQGLDEQYF.